This TCR beta chain was retrieved from a study of T-cell memory formation after mild COVID-19 (dated by TCRdb to the early 2020s). Regarding the research as a whole: TCR sequence clusters from the two donors were largely donor specific. In a couple of donors, T-cell clones that expanded and contracted after mild COVID-19 were followed by sequencing TCRalpha and TCRbeta repertoires longitudinally. The cohort was made up of two young adult volunteers, one female and one male, who were previously healthy. On the study overall, not on this receptor specifically: Contracting CD4+ clones were found mainly in CM and EM memory subsets, while CD8+ clones were enriched in EMRA. The study included only a couple of mild cases, and larger cohorts that include severe cases with pre-infection samples were judged to be necessary. From day 15 to 85, contracting clones showed balanced CD4/CD8 phenotypes, whereas a second wave of clones that expanded from day 15 to 37 leaned towards CD4+. Some responding clones were detected in pre-infection memory, suggesting pre-existing cross-reactive memory T cells joined the SARS-CoV-2 response. SARS-CoV-2 specificity was not confirmed for the second-wave clones peaking on day 37.

Turning to this clonotype: This clone's antigen is unknown. No per-base quality is available; no much larger clone lies one base away.

Ficoll-Paque density gradient centrifugation was the method used to isolate PBMCs. From its cysteine to its phenylalanine, the CDR3 spans 14 amino acids. Of the read, only the CDR3 DNA is kept; its 42 bases are in frame from base 1. The germline V gene supplies CDR1 ENHRY and CDR2 SYGVKD. The V end gives up 4 bases and the J end 4 bases, leaving 1 base in the junction not matched to a gene. The instrument given in TCRdb is Illumina NovaSeq 6000. TCRalpha and TCRbeta cDNA libraries were built by 5'RACE with constant-segment primers, adding sample barcodes and unique molecular identifiers. Trizol reagent was used to extract RNA from every sample. The libraries were amplified in two PCR steps, and the second step added a second sample barcode and Illumina TruSeq adapters. Sequencing of the libraries was done on an Illumina NovaSeq, producing 2 x 150 bp paired-end reads. As for the authors' bioinformatics: Demultiplexing of reads and collapsing into UMI-guided consensus sequences were performed with migec v1.2.7. With mixcr v2.1.11, UMI consensuses were aligned to TRA and TRB V and J templates and assembled into clonotypes. A clonotype was counted as expanded or contracted only when both edgeR and NoisET called the clonotype significant, with the noise models trained on biological replicates. For edgeR calls, the thresholds were a false discovery rate-adjusted p below 0.01 and a log2 fold-change of 1. PCA with hierarchical clustering of max-normalized trajectories of the 1000 most abundant clonotypes was used as exploratory dynamics analysis. Separately sequenced CD4+ and CD8+ repertoires were used to assign a CD4 or CD8 phenotype to each responding clone. TCRdb applied fastp at Q25 and MiXCR to the public reads, then kept only in-frame beta chains. Entries that share a CDR3 protein sequence are merged under the most common genes and DNA. TCRdb, not the authors, supplied the V and J calls. The sample table lists about 620,000 distinct CDR3 sequences, under 20% of them with a count of one. Clones ranked in the top ten supply 9.5% to 15% of the sample.

The clonotype was recovered from an adult woman who had mild COVID-19 (a few samples of this study predate the infection). The sample titles of this study are shuffled in the database, so cell type and time point are left out; the donor was told from shared clones. The source material was PBMCs or a T cell subset sorted from them (not recorded which). This chain joins TRBV10-3 to TRBJ1-5; 10 nucleotides in the junction match TRBD1. This receptor carries the CDR3 CAISADRGNQPQHF. The bases read TGTGCCATCAGTGCGGACAGGGGGAATCAGCCCCAGCATTTT.